These 18 T cell receptor beta chains share one sample of origin, sequenced in a study of metastatic and nonmetastatic thyroid tumors. The entire patient cohort was treatment-naive prior to thyroid surgery. With MiXCR, TCRdb called clones anew from the PCR reads. The sample yields about 5,700 clones, 30% to 40% seen once. Sequencing input: adjacent normal tissue. All receptors derive from a female donor with papillary thyroid cancer or a benign thyroid nodule (not recorded which). Some clones in this sample may be carry-over from other donors' samples.

This clone is classed as large (0.1 to 1%). The chain joins TRBV6-1 to TRBJ2-1; TRBD2 matches 9 bases. The length of the CDR3 is 15 residues. Trimming took 7 bases from V and 4 from J; bases not matched to a gene: 8. Germline CDR1 reads MNHNS; CDR2 reads SASEGT. This CDR3 is CASTLLAGSYNEQFF. The CDR3 bases are TGTGCCAGCACCCTGCTAGCGGGGAGTTACAATGAGCAGTTCTTC.

The chain combines TRBV30 with TRBJ1-2; 8 bases match TRBD1. Germline lookup yields CDR1 GTSNPN and CDR2 SVGIG (reference sequence). V shed 1 base, J shed 3 bases, and the junction held 10 bases outside the gene matches. CDR3 size: 16 residues. The CDR3 loop reads CAWSERTGWLYYGYTF. In nucleotides, the CDR3 is TGTGCCTGGAGTGAAAGGACAGGGTGGCTGTACTATGGCTACACCTTC.

This clone was seen a few times. J is TRBJ2-7 and V is TRBV6-1; 12 bases are a match to TRBD2. Germline CDR1 is MNHNS and CDR2 is SASEGT. The CDR3 is 17 amino acids. V was pared by 7 bases and J by 4 bases, with 14 bases of the junction left unmatched. For the CDR3, the DNA is TGTGCCAGCACCCCCTTCCTGACTAGCGGGAGTGCTTACGAGCAGTACTTC. Amino acids: CASTPFLTSGSAYEQYF.

This clone was detected only a few times. The chain recombines TRBV28 with TRBJ1-2, with TRBD1 identical over 7 bases. Losses at the gene ends were 3 bases for V and 3 bases for J; bases not matched to a gene: 4. CDR1 and CDR2 (germline): MDHEN, SYDVKM. This CDR3 is 14 amino acids long. This CDR3 is CASSLQGGYYGYTF. In DNA, the CDR3 is TGTGCCAGCAGTTTGCAGGGGGGGTACTATGGCTACACCTTC.

The table lists this clone with many counts. The V gene is TRBV18, the J gene TRBJ1-3; D ambiguous. V was pared by 3 bases and J by 0 bases, with 9 bases between. The germline V gene encodes CDR1 KGHSH and CDR2 LQKENI. CDR3 length: 15 amino acids. The DNA for the CDR3 is TGTGCCAGCTCACCCCCCCGAACCTCTGGAAACACCATATATTTT. Protein product: CASSPPRTSGNTIYF.

This clone was detected only a few times. The V gene is TRBV12-3 or TRBV12-4, the J gene TRBJ2-7, with unresolved D. The CDR3 is 11 amino acids. V shed 5 bases and J shed 0 bases, with 2 bases lying between them. The CDR3, as DNA: TGTGCCAGCAGTCACTCCTACGAGCAGTACTTC. Amino acid sequence: CASSHSYEQYF.

This clone turned up a few times. At one boundary the junction diverges from the germline segment, which might be a read error. The J gene is TRBJ2-1, the V gene TRBV6-1, with D tentatively TRBD2 (5 bases). CDR3 length: 13 amino acids. Germline V gene data show CDR1 as MNHNS and CDR2 as SASEGT. CDR3 region: CASSTLPQDSPSF. The CDR3, as DNA: TGTGCCAGCAGTACCCTGCCCCAGGACTCTCCTTCCTTC.

Within the sample, this clone is large (0.1 to 1%). The rearrangement joins TRBV12-3 or TRBV12-4 to TRBJ1-2, with TRBD1 matching over 7 bases. This CDR3 has 11 residues. V was pared by 5 bases and J by 10 bases, with 4 bases of the junction left unmatched. In DNA form, the CDR3 reads TGTGCCAGCAGTCCAGGGACAGCCTACACCTTC. The encoded protein is CASSPGTAYTF.

About this clone: The conserved phenylalanine or tryptophan is not found at the CDR3 terminus, so this likely reflects a read error. The chain uses TRBV20-1 and TRBJ1-1; D possibly corresponds to TRBD1 (6 bases). The CDR3 is made up of 13 amino acids. The germline CDR1 and CDR2 sequences are DFQATT and SNEGSKA (reference sequence). CDR3 amino acids: CSASGGAVAEAFS. CDR3 coding DNA: TGCAGTGCTAGCGGGGGCGCGGTTGCTGAGGCTTTCTCT.

The rearrangement joins TRBV5-6 to TRBJ2-7, with 9 positions matching TRBD1. V dropped 1 base and J dropped 5; count of bases not matched to a gene: 4. This CDR3 region has 14 residues. Germline lookup yields CDR1 SGHDT and CDR2 YYEEEE. The CDR3 DNA is TGTGCCAGCAGCTTGAGACAGGGGGACGACGAGCAGTACTTC. Translated, it gives CASSLRQGDDEQYF.

The gene calls are TRBV11-2 and TRBJ2-2, with TRBD1 matching over 9 bases. This CDR3 has 16 amino acids. J lost 4 bases, V lost 5 bases, and 8 bases had no gene match. Germline CDR1 SGHAT, CDR2 FQNNGV. The CDR3 loop is CASSRGDRVFTGELFF. In DNA, the CDR3 is TGTGCCAGCAGCCGTGGGGACAGGGTTTTCACCGGGGAGCTGTTTTTT.

For this clone: A read error may produce the germline difference seen at one junction end. This sequence joins TRBV12-3 or TRBV12-4 and TRBJ2-7, with D possibly being TRBD1 or TRBD2 (6 bases each). The CDR3 runs 15 residues. In nucleotides, the CDR3 is TGTGCCAGCAGAATAGGGGGGTTTGGCTCCAACGAGCATTACTTC. It codes for CASRIGGFGSNEHYF.

This chain joins TRBV30 and TRBJ2-5; 8 bases fit TRBD2. J gave up 2 bases and V 4 bases, and 9 bases lay outside the gene matches. Germline loops: CDR1 GTSNPN, CDR2 SVGIG (reference sequence). CDR3 length: 15 residues. CDR3 loop: CAWTSVGLGQETQYF. The DNA of the CDR3 is TGTGCCTGGACCTCCGTGGGACTAGGGCAAGAGACCCAGTACTTC.

By share of the sample, this clone is medium-sized. The gene calls are TRBV4-2 and TRBJ1-2; D perhaps matches TRBD1 (6 bases). This CDR3 has 15 amino acids. V gave up 0 bases and J gave up 4 bases, with 12 bases separating them. Looked up from germline, CDR1 is LGHNA and CDR2 is YNFKEQ. Here the CDR3 DNA reads TGTGCCAGCAGCCAAGACAGGGAGGGGGTCTATGGCTACACCTTC. Its protein is CASSQDREGVYGYTF.

By share of the sample, this clone is medium-sized (0.01 to 0.1%). The gene calls are TRBV12-3 or TRBV12-4 and TRBJ2-2; TRBD2 is a possible D gene (6 bases). V was shortened by 6 bases and J by 0 bases, with 14 bases between the two germline ends. The CDR3 has 16 residues. The CDR3 loop reads CASRAGGVANTGELFF. In nucleotides, the CDR3 is TGTGCCAGCAGGGCTGGCGGGGTCGCGAACACCGGGGAGCTGTTTTTT.

This clone occurred many times. This chain joins TRBV30 and TRBJ2-5; no reliable D call. The V end lost 4 bases, the J end lost 5 bases, and 11 bases lay between the germline ends. This CDR3 spans 12 amino acids. In germline, CDR1 is GTSNPN, CDR2 SVGIG (reference sequence). The CDR3 is CAWIHSGETQYF. CDR3 nucleotide sequence: TGTGCCTGGATACACAGTGGCGAGACCCAGTACTTC.

The chain recombines TRBV6-1 with TRBJ1-5; D remains unclear. The V and J ends lost 7 bases and 2 bases respectively, with 15 bases between them. CDR1 is MNHNS and CDR2 is SASEGT in the germline V gene. This CDR3 contains 15 residues. In DNA, the CDR3 is TGTGCCAGCACCCGGGTGGGCGGGGGCAATCAGCCCCAGCATTTT. It translates to CASTRVGGGNQPQHF.

The table lists this clone with a few counts. The chain couples TRBV6-1 to TRBJ1-3; D is uncertain. This CDR3 has 16 amino acids. Germline assignment: CDR1 MNHNS and CDR2 SASEGT. The germline V and J ends were trimmed by 0 bases and 3 bases, with 12 bases remaining between them. As DNA, the CDR3 is TGTGCCAGCAGTGAAGCGTGGGTAGAATTTGGAAACACCATATATTTT. Translated: CASSEAWVEFGNTIYF.